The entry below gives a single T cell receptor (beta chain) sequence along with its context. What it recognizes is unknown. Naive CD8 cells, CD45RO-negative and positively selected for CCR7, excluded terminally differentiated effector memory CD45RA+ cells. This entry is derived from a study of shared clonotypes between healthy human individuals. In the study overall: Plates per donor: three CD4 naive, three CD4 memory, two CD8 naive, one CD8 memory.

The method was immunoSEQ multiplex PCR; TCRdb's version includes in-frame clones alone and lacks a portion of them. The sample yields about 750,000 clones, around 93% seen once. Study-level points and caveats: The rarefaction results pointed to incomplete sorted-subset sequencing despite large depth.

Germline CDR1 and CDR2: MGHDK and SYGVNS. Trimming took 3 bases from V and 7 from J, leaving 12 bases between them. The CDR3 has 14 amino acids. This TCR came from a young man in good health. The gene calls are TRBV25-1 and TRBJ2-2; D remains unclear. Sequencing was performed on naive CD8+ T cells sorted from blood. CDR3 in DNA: TGTGCCAGCAGTGATGCTGCCCTGGGCGGGGAGCTGTTTTTT. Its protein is CASSDAALGGELFF. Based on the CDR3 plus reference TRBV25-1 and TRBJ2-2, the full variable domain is EADIYQTPRYLVIGTGKKITLECSQTMGHDKMYWYQQDPGMELHLIHYSYGVNSTEKGDLSSESTVSRIRTEHFPLTLESARPSHTSQYLCASSDAALGGELFFGEGSRLTVL.